This TCR beta chain derives from a study of blood T cell repertoires in COVID-19. Study background: Whether acute or convalescent, the COVID-19 samples came from the United States, Italy and Spain. The cDNA or gDNA used as material had been derived from T cells, B-cell-depleted T cells, or PBMCs.

Assay: immunoSEQ multiplex PCR; the TCRdb copy retains only in-frame clones and omits some. The sample has 120,000 to 150,000 clones, 85% to 90% seen once; the top ten hold 3% to 3.5%. Germline assignment: CDR1 MGHRA and CDR2 YSYEKL. The CDR3 is 16 residues long. The V and J ends lost 0 bases and 4 bases respectively, with 13 bases between them. This chain links TRBV4-1 with TRBJ1-5; tentatively, D is TRBD1 (5 bases). Material: peripheral blood. This TCR was sampled from an older woman with active COVID-19. CDR3 in amino acids: CASSQDTTVINQPQHF. The DNA for the CDR3 is TGCGCCAGCAGCCAAGATACGACAGTAATTAATCAGCCCCAGCATTTT.